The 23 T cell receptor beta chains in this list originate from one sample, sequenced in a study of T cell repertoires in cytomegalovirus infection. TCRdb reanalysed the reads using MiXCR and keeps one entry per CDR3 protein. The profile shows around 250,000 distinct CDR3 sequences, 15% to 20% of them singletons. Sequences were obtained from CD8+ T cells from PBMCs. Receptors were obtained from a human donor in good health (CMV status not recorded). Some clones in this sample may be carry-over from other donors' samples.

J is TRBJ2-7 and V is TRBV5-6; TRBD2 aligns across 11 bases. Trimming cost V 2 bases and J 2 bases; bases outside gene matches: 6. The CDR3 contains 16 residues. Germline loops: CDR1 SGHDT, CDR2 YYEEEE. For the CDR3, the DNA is TGTGCCAGCAGCTTCCTTACGGGACTAGCGGCCTACGAGCAGTACTTC. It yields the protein CASSFLTGLAAYEQYF.

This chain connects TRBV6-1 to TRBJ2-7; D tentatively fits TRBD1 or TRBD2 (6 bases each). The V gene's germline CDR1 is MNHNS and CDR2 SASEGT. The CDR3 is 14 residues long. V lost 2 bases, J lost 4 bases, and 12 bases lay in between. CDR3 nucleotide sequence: TGTGCCAGCAGTGAAAACGGGGGCGGATACGAGCAGTACTTC. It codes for CASSENGGGYEQYF.

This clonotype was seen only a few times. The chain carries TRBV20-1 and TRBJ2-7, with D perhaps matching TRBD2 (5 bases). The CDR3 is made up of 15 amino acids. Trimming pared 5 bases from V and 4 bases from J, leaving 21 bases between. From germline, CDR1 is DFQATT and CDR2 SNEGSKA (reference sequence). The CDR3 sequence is CSARGAEGLFYEQYF. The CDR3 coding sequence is TGCAGTGCTCGGGGAGCGGAAGGGCTTTTTTACGAGCAGTACTTC.

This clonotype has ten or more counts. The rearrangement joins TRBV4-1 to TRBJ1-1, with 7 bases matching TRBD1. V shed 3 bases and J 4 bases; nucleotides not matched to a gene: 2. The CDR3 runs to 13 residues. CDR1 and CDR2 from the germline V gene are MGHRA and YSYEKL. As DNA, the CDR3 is TGCGCCAGCAGCCAGTCAGGGGGCACTGAAGCTTTCTTT. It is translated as CASSQSGGTEAFF.

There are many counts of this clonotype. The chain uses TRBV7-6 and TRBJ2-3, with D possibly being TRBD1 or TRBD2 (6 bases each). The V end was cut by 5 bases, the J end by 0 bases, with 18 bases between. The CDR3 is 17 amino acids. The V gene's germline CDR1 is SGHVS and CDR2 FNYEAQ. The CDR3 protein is CASSHQGWGASTDTQYF. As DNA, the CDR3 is TGTGCCAGCAGCCACCAAGGTTGGGGGGCCAGCACAGATACGCAGTATTTT.

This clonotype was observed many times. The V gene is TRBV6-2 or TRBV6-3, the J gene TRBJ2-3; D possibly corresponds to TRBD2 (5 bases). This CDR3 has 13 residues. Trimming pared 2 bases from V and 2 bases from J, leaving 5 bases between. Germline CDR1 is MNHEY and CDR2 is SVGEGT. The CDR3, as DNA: TGTGCCAGCAGTTACCGGGACACAGATACGCAGTATTTT. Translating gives CASSYRDTDTQYF.

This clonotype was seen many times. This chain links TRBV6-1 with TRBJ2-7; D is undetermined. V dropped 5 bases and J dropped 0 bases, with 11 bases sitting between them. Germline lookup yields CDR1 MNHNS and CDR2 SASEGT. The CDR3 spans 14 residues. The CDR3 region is CASSFTSSSYEQYF. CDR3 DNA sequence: TGTGCCAGCAGTTTTACTTCAAGCTCCTACGAGCAGTACTTC.

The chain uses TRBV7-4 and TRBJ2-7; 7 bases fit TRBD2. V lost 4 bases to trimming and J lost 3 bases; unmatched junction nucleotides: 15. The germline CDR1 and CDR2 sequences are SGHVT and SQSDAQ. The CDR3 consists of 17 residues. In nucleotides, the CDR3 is TGTGCCAGCAGCTCCACATATAGCGGGCGGGGGATCTACGAGCAGTACTTC. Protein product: CASSSTYSGRGIYEQYF.

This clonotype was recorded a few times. DNA of the CDR3: TGTGCCAGCAGGGATAGCTACAATGAGCAGTTCTTC. Its protein product is CASRDSYNEQFF. The chain couples TRBV6-5 to TRBJ2-1; D unresolved. The CDR3 has 12 amino acids. Per germline, CDR1 MNHEY and CDR2 SVGAGI. Trimming cost V 6 bases and J 3 bases, with 6 bases left between them.

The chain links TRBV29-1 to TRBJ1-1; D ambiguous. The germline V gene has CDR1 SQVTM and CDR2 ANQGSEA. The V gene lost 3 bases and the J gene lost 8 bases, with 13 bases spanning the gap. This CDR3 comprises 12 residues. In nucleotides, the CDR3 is TGCAGCGTTGAGAAGTCAAGGGTCGAAGCTTTCTTT. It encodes CSVEKSRVEAFF.

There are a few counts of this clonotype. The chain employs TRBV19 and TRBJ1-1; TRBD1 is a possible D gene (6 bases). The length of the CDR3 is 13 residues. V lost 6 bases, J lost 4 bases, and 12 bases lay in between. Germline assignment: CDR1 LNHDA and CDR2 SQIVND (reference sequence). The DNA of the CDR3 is TGTGCCAGTAGCCCGAAGGGGGGCACTGAAGCTTTCTTT. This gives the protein CASSPKGGTEAFF.

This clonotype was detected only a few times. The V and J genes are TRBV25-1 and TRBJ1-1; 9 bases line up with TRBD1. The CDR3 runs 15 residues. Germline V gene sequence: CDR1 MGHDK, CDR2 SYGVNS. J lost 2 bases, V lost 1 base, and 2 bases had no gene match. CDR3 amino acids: CASSEWTGVNTEAFF. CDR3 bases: TGTGCCAGCAGTGAATGGACAGGGGTTAACACTGAAGCTTTCTTT.

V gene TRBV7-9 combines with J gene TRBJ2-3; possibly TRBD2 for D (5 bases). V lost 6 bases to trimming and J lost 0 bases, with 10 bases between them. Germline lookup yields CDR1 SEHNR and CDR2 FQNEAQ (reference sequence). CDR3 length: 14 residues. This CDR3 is CASRGARSTDTQYF. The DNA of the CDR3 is TGTGCCAGCAGGGGAGCACGGAGCACAGATACGCAGTATTTT.

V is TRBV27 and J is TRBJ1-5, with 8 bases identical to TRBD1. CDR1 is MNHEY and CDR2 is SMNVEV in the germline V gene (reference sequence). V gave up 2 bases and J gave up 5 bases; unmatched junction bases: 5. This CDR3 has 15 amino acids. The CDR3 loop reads CASSLTGQGYQPQHF. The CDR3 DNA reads TGTGCCAGCAGTTTAACCGGACAGGGCTATCAGCCCCAGCATTTT.

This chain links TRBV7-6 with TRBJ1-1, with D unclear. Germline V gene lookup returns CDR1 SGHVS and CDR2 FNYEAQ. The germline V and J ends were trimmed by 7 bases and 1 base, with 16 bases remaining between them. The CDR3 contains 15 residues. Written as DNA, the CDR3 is TGTGCCAGCACCCCTACCGGTGGCCCGAACACTGAAGCTTTCTTT. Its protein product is CASTPTGGPNTEAFF.

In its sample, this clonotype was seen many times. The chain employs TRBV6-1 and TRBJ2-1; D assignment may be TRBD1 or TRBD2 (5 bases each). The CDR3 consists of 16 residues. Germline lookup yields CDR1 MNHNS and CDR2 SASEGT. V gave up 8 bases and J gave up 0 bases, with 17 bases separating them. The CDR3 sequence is CASHSGTLSSYNEQFF. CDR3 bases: TGTGCCAGCCACTCCGGGACGCTGAGCTCCTACAATGAGCAGTTCTTC.

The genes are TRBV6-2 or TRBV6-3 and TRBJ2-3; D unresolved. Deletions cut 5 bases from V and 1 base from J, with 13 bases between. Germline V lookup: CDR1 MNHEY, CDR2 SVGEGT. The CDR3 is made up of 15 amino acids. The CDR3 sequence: CASSPTVEGTDTQYF. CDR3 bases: TGTGCCAGCAGTCCAACGGTTGAGGGCACAGATACGCAGTATTTT.

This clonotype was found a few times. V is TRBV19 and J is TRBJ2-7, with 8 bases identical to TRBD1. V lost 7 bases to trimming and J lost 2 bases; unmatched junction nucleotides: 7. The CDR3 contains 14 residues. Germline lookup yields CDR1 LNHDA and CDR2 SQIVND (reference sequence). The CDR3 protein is CASKSGTGPYEQYF. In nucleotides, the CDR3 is TGTGCCAGTAAGTCCGGGACAGGACCCTACGAGCAGTACTTC.

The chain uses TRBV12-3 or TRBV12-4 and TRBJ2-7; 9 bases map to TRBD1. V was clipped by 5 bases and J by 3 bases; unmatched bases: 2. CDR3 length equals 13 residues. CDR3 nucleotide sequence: TGTGCCAGCAGTGGACAGGGGAACTACGAGCAGTACTTC. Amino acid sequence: CASSGQGNYEQYF.

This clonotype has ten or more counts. The CDR3 loop is CASNPPGQGRGSEQYF. CDR3 sequence (DNA): TGTGCCAGCAACCCTCCGGGACAGGGTAGGGGTTCCGAGCAGTACTTC. The chain carries TRBV28 and TRBJ2-7; 9 bases map to TRBD1. Germline-derived CDR1 and CDR2 are MDHEN and SYDVKM. The J segment lost 6 bases and the V segment lost 7 bases, leaving 16 bases of the junction unmatched. The CDR3 is made up of 16 amino acids.

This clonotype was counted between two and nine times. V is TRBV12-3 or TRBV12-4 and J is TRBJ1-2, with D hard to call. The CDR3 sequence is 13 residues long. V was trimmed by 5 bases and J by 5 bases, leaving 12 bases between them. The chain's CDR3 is CASSTGSFYGYTF. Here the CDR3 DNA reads TGTGCCAGCAGTACCGGGTCCTTTTATGGCTACACCTTC.

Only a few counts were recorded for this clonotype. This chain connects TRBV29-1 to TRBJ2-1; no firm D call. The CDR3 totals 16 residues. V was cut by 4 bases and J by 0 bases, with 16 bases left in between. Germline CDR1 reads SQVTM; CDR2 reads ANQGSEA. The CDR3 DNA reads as TGCAGCGTTGTGGGGTCTGAGTCCTTCTCCTACAATGAGCAGTTCTTC. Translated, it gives CSVVGSESFSYNEQFF.

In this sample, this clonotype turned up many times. As DNA, the CDR3 is TGTGCCAGCAGCTTAGGTTACGACAATGAGCAGTTCTTC. As protein: CASSLGYDNEQFF. V usage is TRBV7-9 and J usage is TRBJ2-1, with D uncertain. Trimming pared 1 base from V and 5 bases from J, leaving 6 bases between. There are 13 residues in the CDR3. Per germline, CDR1 SEHNR and CDR2 FQNEAQ (reference sequence).